The source of this TCR beta chain is a study of post-analysis software for immune sequencing data. In the case of this clonotype: Its antigen is unknown.

Prepared TCR beta cDNA libraries contained unique molecular identifiers. A population of 1 to 10 million T cells gave rise to roughly 0.5 million cDNA molecules. MiXCR was run by TCRdb on the PCR reads, yielding one entry per CDR3 protein. The sample consists of 450,000 or so distinct CDR3 sequences, nearly 45% of them appearing once. The J segment lost 2 bases and the V segment lost 1 base, leaving 2 bases of the junction unmatched. The CDR3 has 15 amino acids. Germline values: CDR1 SGHTA, CDR2 FQGNSA. The study's findings and limits: Comparison of patients with controls showed about 5 TRBV segments more frequent in patients, TRBV5-6, TRBV5-1 and TRBV20-1 among them. Compared against controls, patients with multiple sclerosis displayed significantly lower normalized Chao1 diversity. Strong co-clustering by F measure was seen for same-batch samples.

This chain uses TRBV7-2 with TRBJ1-1, with 9 nucleotides matching TRBD1. The TCR comes from a girl aged 10-17 years with multiple sclerosis. Sequencing input: blood. The CDR3 region is CASSLGQGGNTEAFF. As DNA, the CDR3 is TGTGCCAGCAGCTTAGGACAGGGGGGAAACACTGAAGCTTTCTTT.